This T cell receptor (beta chain) was identified during a study of CXCR3-negative and CXCR3-positive naive CD8 T cells. CDR1 and CDR2 from the germline V gene are SEHNR and FQNEAQ (reference sequence). CDR3 length: 13 amino acids. Preparation of TRB cDNA libraries relied on 5' RACE carrying UMI labels. TCRdb reprocessed the 5' RACE reads and reports one entry per CDR3 protein, with no DNA. The sample holds some 49,000 distinct CDR3 sequences. Within the CD8+ T cell compartment, naive cells were CD45RO-CCR7+CD27+CD95-. Sequencing was done on a sample of naive CXCR3- CD8+ T cells from blood. Indicated subset: CD45RO-CCR7+CD27+CD95- naive CD8+ T cells lacking CXCR3 (TNR3-). The rearrangement joins TRBV7-9 to TRBJ1-1. The source is a human donor in good health. Some clones in this sample may be carry-over from other donors' samples. The CDR3: CASSLAGIPEAFF.